This TCR beta chain was retrieved from a study of regulatory T cells in long-lasting Graves disease. HTBI primers from iRepertoire and Arm-PCR of CDR3 regions yielded the TCR beta libraries. Per the original data handling: In the combined samples, 50 to 75 TRBV and 14 TRBJ segments were identified. TCRdb recomputed calls from the multiplex PCR reads with MiXCR, one row per CDR3 protein. Here the V and J calls rest on TCRdb's processing, not on the authors' analysis. Among approximately 210,000 distinct CDR3 sequences listed, approximately 20% were seen once. V trimming: 4 bases; J trimming: 2 bases; junction bases outside the gene matches: 4. Germline V gene lookup returns CDR1 SGHRS and CDR2 YFSETQ. This CDR3 has 14 amino acids. Whole-study results and caveats: Patients with persistent disease showed a bias toward TRBV28, TRBJ1-2 and TRBJ2-5. Thyroid tissue was not studied; only peripheral blood was.

Time point denoted: newly diagnosed GD, antithyroid drugs for less than 3 months. PBMC-extracted RNA yielded the TCR library. American Thyroid Association guidelines defined Graves' disease diagnosis. In its sample, this clonotype was seen many times. What it recognizes is unknown. The chain combines TRBV5-1 with TRBJ2-7; 9 nucleotides line up with TRBD2. The source is a female donor with Graves disease. The sequences come from peripheral blood mononuclear cells (PBMCs), collected at new diagnosis, from a patient treated with antithyroid drugs. The CDR3 here is CASSARLAAYEQYF. The CDR3 nucleotides are TGCGCCAGCAGCGCTCGACTAGCGGCCTACGAGCAGTACTTC.